This TCR beta chain was identified in a study of shared clonotypes between healthy human individuals. Study outcomes and limitations: Sharing across four donors was seen in around 5% of naive CD4 clonotypes.

As for this clone: Its target is not known.

Some clones are missing from TCRdb's copy, which holds only in-frame ones; the method was immunoSEQ multiplex PCR. Here the sample spans some 1 million clones, around 76% being singletons. The V gene's germline CDR1 is SGHRS and CDR2 YFSETQ. CDR3 length: 14 amino acids. Trimming removed 5 bases from V and 4 bases from J, with 13 bases in between. Sequenced sample: memory CD4+ T cells sorted from blood. Regarding subset: CD45RA-negative fraction. The V gene is TRBV5-1, the J gene TRBJ1-3, with D hard to call. The clonotype was recovered from a young man in good health. CDR3 DNA: TGCGCCAGCAGTAGGCCCCGGGAGGGAAACACCATATATTTT. It yields the protein CASSRPREGNTIYF.